This T cell receptor (beta chain) originates from a study of PD-1 blockade in classical Hodgkin lymphoma. Study results and caveats: Individuals who commenced nivolumab within less than 1 year of ASCT were excluded. Newly diagnosed patients had baseline TCR diversity that was reportedly lower than that of healthy donors. At C4D1, TCR diversity had climbed significantly for CD4+ cells, though not for CD8+ cells.

This CDR3 is 11 amino acids long. Deletions cut 5 bases from V and 5 bases from J, with 7 bases between. Germline CDR1 reads MDHEN; CDR2 reads SYDVKM. On this clone: Its antigen is as yet unknown.

No patient escaped relapse after autologous stem cell transplantation, and brentuximab vedotin exposure varied. Complete response, partial response or progressive disease were the best responses. Sequenced by immunoSEQ multiplex PCR; TCRdb stores in-frame clones only, minus some. The sample shows about 97,000 clones, approximately 88% of them seen only once. The TCR was taken from a human donor with classical Hodgkin lymphoma. The chain uses TRBV28 and TRBJ2-7, with D hard to call. Sequencing used peripheral blood mononuclear cells (PBMCs), obtained at baseline. The CDR3 protein is CASSRLHEQYF. The CDR3 region has the DNA TGTGCCAGCAGTCGCCTCCACGAGCAGTACTTC.